This entry concerns a single T cell receptor beta chain. This record belongs to a study of blood T cell repertoires in COVID-19. Study overall: The origin of the acute and convalescent COVID-19 samples was the United States, Italy and Spain. The analysed material was cDNA or gDNA that came from T cells, B-cell-depleted T cells, or PBMCs.

In the source study's methods: Counts of nucleated cells, estimated from reference gene primer amplification, were obtained. Profiled with immunoSEQ multiplex PCR; TCRdb holds only in-frame clones, not every one. For V, J and clone size, that table is used; D and trimming come from the DNA. The sample lists some 160,000 clones; around four fifths were seen once. CDR3 size: 13 residues. The germline V gene has CDR1 GTSNPN and CDR2 SVGIG (reference sequence). Trimming shortened V by 1 base and J by 4 bases, and 8 bases separated the two germline ends. The origin of this receptor is a man between 65 and 80 years old with active or convalescent COVID-19. Sequencing was performed on peripheral blood. J is TRBJ1-5 and V is TRBV30; a weak D match, TRBD1 (5 bases). CDR3 residues: CAWSAGDNQPQHF. DNA of the CDR3: TGTGCCTGGAGTGCGGGGGATAATCAGCCCCAGCATTTT.